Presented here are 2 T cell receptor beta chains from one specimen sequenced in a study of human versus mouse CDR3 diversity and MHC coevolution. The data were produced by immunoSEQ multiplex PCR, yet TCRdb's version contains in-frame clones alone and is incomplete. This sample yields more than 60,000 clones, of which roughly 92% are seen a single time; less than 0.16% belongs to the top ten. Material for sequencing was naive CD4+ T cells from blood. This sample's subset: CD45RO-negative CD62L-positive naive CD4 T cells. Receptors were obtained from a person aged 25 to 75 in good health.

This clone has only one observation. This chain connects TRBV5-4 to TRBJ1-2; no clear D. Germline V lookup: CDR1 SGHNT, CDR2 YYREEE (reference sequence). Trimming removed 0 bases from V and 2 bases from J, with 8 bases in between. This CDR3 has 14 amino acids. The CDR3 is CASSLGAENYGYTF. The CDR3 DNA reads TGTGCCAGCAGCTTGGGGGCAGAGAACTATGGCTACACCTTC.

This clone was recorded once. CDR3: CASSLGRGPGNTIYF. CDR3 DNA: TGTGCCAGCAGCTTAGGCAGGGGGCCTGGAAACACCATATATTTT. The rearrangement links TRBV7-8 to TRBJ1-3; 8 bases agree with TRBD1. The length of the CDR3 is 15 residues. Losses at the gene ends were 1 base for V and 2 bases for J; bases not matched to a gene: 1. CDR1 is SGHVS and CDR2 is FQNEAQ in the germline V gene.